The 10 T cell receptor beta chains below all came from one sample that was sequenced in a study of T cell clonotyping in hematopoietic cell transplantation. The method was immunoSEQ multiplex PCR; TCRdb's version includes in-frame clones alone and lacks a portion of them. The sample has approximately 42,000 clones; 75% to 90% are singletons. Time point given: recipient sample about 28 days before transplant, after cytoreduction. Specimen: peripheral blood mononuclear cells, collected before stem cell transplant. All receptors come from a man aged 60 to 75 with acute myeloid leukemia. Some clones in this sample may be carry-over from other donors' samples.

This chain joins TRBV7-2 and TRBJ1-1; unclear D gene. The CDR3 runs 15 residues. Germline CDR1 is SGHTA and CDR2 is FQGNSA. V was cut by 2 bases and J by 2 bases, with 12 bases left in between. This chain's CDR3 is CASSLNTNTNTEAFF. CDR3 coding DNA: TGTGCCAGCAGCTTAAACACGAACACTAACACTGAAGCTTTCTTT.

The chain employs TRBV30 and TRBJ2-2, with 9 bases aligning to TRBD2. Germline CDR1 reads GTSNPN; CDR2 reads SVGIG (reference sequence). Unmatched junction bases numbered 6, after V lost 1 base and J lost 6 bases. This CDR3 comprises 15 residues. The CDR3 sequence: CAWSGWRGGPGELFF. DNA for the CDR3: TGTGCCTGGAGTGGGTGGCGGGGGGGCCCCGGGGAGCTGTTTTTT. The variable domain in full, completed from reference TRBV30 and TRBJ2-2, reads SQTIHQWPATLVQPVGSPLSLECTVEGTSNPNLYWYRQAAGRGLQLLFYSVGIGQISSEVPQNLSASRPQDRQFILSSKKLLLSDSGFYLCAWSGWRGGPGELFFGEGSRLTVL.

CDR3 coding DNA: TGCGCCAGCAGCCAGGGGGAACTGGGGAATTCACCCCTCCACTTT. It codes for CASSQGELGNSPLHF. The V and J genes are TRBV4-3 and TRBJ1-6, with TRBD1 as a possible D gene (5 bases). Trimming pared 3 bases from V and 7 bases from J, leaving 13 bases between. The CDR3 is 15 amino acids. Germline-derived CDR1 and CDR2 are LGHNA and YSLEER.

The genes are TRBV5-1 and TRBJ2-7; a weak D match, TRBD1 (5 bases). Between the trimmed V and J ends, which lost 5 bases and 2 bases, there was a span of 14 bases. CDR3 length: 14 residues. The germline V gene has CDR1 SGHRS and CDR2 YFSETQ. CDR3 residues: CASSIARAPYEQYF. CDR3 DNA: TGCGCCAGCAGTATAGCCAGGGCACCCTACGAGCAGTACTTC.

The chain has TRBV9 and TRBJ1-6; 8 bases fit TRBD1. This CDR3 region has 16 residues. The germline gives CDR1 SGDLS, CDR2 YYNGEE. The J segment lost 8 bases and the V segment lost 3 bases, leaving 10 bases of the junction unmatched. The CDR3 spells CASSAASRDRHSPLHF. CDR3 sequence (DNA): TGTGCCAGCAGCGCTGCCTCTCGGGACAGGCATTCACCCCTCCACTTT. The full variable domain, in which reference TRBV9 and TRBJ1-6 provide the parts outside the CDR3, is DSGVTQTPKHLITATGQRVTLRCSPRSGDLSVYWYQQSLDQGLQFLIQYYNGEERAKGNILERFSAQQFPDLHSELNLSSLELGDSALYFCASSAASRDRHSPLHFGNGTRLTVT.

The rearrangement links TRBV6-6 to TRBJ1-4; D is possibly TRBD1 (5 bases). V lost 0 bases and J 7 bases, leaving 12 bases between the germline ends. Germline CDR1 reads MNHNY; CDR2 reads SVGAGI (reference sequence). The CDR3 is 15 residues long. The CDR3 DNA is TGTGCCAGCAGTTACTCGTGGGGGAGGGGTGAAAAACTGTTTTTT. Translating it yields CASSYSWGRGEKLFF.

V gene TRBV2 combines with J gene TRBJ2-7, with D uncertain. V lost 2 bases to trimming and J lost 5 bases, with 7 bases between them. This CDR3 has 12 residues. The germline V gene has CDR1 SNHLY and CDR2 FYNNEI. The CDR3 sequence is CASSESLDEQYF. As DNA, the CDR3 is TGTGCCAGCAGTGAATCCCTAGACGAGCAGTACTTC. The full variable domain, its missing parts supplied by reference TRBV2 and TRBJ2-7, is EPEVTQTPSHQVTQMGQEVILRCVPISNHLYFYWYRQILGQKVEFLVSFYNNEISEKSEIFDDQFSVERPDGSNFTLKIRSTKLEDSAMYFCASSESLDEQYFGPGTRLTVT.

The rearrangement uses TRBV28 and TRBJ2-5; tentative D call: TRBD2 (7 bases). Germline CDR1 reads MDHEN; CDR2 reads SYDVKM. This CDR3 has 16 residues. V was trimmed by 5 bases and J by 1 base, leaving 17 bases between them. DNA of the CDR3: TGTGCCAGCAGTCTGTTTGGGAGGGGGACCCAAGAGACCCAGTACTTC. Amino acids: CASSLFGRGTQETQYF.

The CDR3 sequence is CASSRGQGANQPQHF. The CDR3 nucleotides read TGTGCCAGCAGCCGGGGTCAGGGGGCCAATCAGCCCCAGCATTTT. The V and J genes are TRBV14 and TRBJ1-5, with 8 bases fitting TRBD1. The germline V gene encodes CDR1 SGHDN and CDR2 FVKESK. Unmatched junction bases numbered 5, after V lost 4 bases and J lost 3 bases. The CDR3 loop spans 15 amino acids.

The chain has TRBV30 and TRBJ2-3, with TRBD1 identical over 11 bases. The V gene's germline CDR1 is GTSNPN and CDR2 SVGIG (reference sequence). The CDR3 runs 17 residues. The junction had 11 bases not matched to a gene; V was cut back by 5 bases and J by 1 base. The CDR3 sequence: CAWGTGTGGSGTDTQYF. The CDR3 DNA reads TGTGCCTGGGGGACCGGGACAGGGGGTAGTGGCACAGATACGCAGTATTTT.